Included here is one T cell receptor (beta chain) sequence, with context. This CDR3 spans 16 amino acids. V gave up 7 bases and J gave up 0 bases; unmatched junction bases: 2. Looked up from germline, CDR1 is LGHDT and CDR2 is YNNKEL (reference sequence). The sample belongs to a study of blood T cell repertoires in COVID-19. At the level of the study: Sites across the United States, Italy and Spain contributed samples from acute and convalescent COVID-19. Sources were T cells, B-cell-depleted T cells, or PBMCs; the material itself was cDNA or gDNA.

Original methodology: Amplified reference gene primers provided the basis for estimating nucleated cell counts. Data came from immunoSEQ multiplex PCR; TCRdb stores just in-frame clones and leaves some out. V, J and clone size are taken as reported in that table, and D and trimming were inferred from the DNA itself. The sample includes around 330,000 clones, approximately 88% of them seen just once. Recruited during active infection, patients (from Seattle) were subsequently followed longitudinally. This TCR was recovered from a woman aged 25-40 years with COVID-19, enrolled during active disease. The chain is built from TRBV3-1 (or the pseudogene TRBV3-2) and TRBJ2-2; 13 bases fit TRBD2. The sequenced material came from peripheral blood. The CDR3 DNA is TGTGCCAGCAACGGACTAGCGGGGGCGAACACCGGGGAGCTGTTTTTT. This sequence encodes CASNGLAGANTGELFF.